The present T cell receptor (beta chain) was sequenced within a study of blood T cell repertoires in COVID-19. Study context: The study drew acute and convalescent COVID-19 samples from the United States, Italy and Spain.

Original processing methods: Using reference gene primer amplification, nucleated cell counts were estimated. Clones were sequenced by immunoSEQ multiplex PCR, and TCRdb holds only the in-frame ones, with some missing. Clone size and the V and J calls come from that table; the DNA yielded D and trimming. The repertoire holds about 210,000 clones, with about 76% as singletons. Germline loops: CDR1 SGHAT, CDR2 FQNNGV. The length of the CDR3 is 13 residues. Between the trimmed V and J ends, which lost 1 base and 1 base, there was a span of 4 bases. The origin of this receptor is a woman in her fifties or sixties with acute COVID-19. Material: PBMCs or T cells enriched from blood (not recorded which). The V call is TRBV11-2, the J call TRBJ1-1; D not certain. CDR3 residues: CASSLAENTEAFF. The DNA of the CDR3 is TGTGCCAGCAGCTTAGCAGAGAACACTGAAGCTTTCTTT. The full variable domain, rest sourced from reference TRBV11-2 and TRBJ1-1, is EAGVAQSPRYKIIEKRQSVAFWCNPISGHATLYWYQQILGQGPKLLIQFQNNGVVDDSQLPKDRFSAERLKGVDSTLKIQPAKLEDSAVYLCASSLAENTEAFFGQGTRLTVV.